These T cell receptor beta chains were read from a single sample in a study of OX40 agonist ivuxolimab in advanced cancers. Measured with immunoSEQ multiplex PCR; TCRdb has only the in-frame clones, and not every one. Among about 22,000 clones listed, about 90% were seen once. Source: CD4+ or CD8+ T cells sorted from blood, taken in a trial of the OX40 agonist ivuxolimab. The receptors were sampled from an adult with an advanced solid tumor such as melanoma, head and neck, liver or kidney cancer. Each CDR3 is given with its conserved first and last residue. D genes are given only for firm matches. The size of a clone is reported for some rows only, either as once, few or many, or as a class for expanded clones.

j_call,v_call,d_call,clone_size,cdr3_aa,cdr3_nt
TRBJ1-1,TRBV6-5,.,once,CASYSLSTEAFF,TGTGCCAGCTACTCGCTCAGCACTGAAGCTTTCTTT
TRBJ1-1,TRBV19,.,.,CASSKGLGGTEAFF,TGTGCCAGTAGCAAGGGACTTGGAGGCACTGAAGCTTTCTTT
TRBJ2-5,TRBV19,.,few,CASSRRDWETQYF,TGTGCCAGTAGTAGGAGGGACTGGGAGACCCAGTACTTC
TRBJ1-2,TRBV5-1,TRBD1,.,CASGTGGAGYTF,TGCGCCAGCGGGACAGGGGGCGCTGGCTACACCTTC
TRBJ2-7,TRBV25-1,TRBD1,.,CASSVGTVAEQYF,TGTGCCAGCAGTGTAGGGACAGTGGCCGAGCAGTACTTC
TRBJ2-5,TRBV28,TRBD2,.,CASSPLAGGRWGVETQYF,TGTGCCAGCAGTCCCCTAGCGGGGGGGCGTTGGGGCGTGGAGACCCAGTACTTC
TRBJ2-1,TRBV7-8,TRBD1,.,CASSPGTGAGNEQFF,TGTGCCAGCAGCCCAGGGACAGGGGCAGGCAATGAGCAGTTCTTC
TRBJ2-1,TRBV27,TRBD2,.,CASSPGGSYNEQFF,TGTGCCAGCAGTCCGGGGGGCTCCTACAATGAGCAGTTCTTC
TRBJ2-1,TRBV2,.,.,CASSENAPRMHEQFF,TGTGCCAGCAGTGAAAACGCGCCCCGGATGCATGAGCAGTTCTTC
TRBJ2-7,TRBV27,TRBD2,.,CASSLSTRGAAYEQYF,TGTGCCAGCAGTTTATCGACGCGGGGGGCAGCCTACGAGCAGTACTTC
TRBJ1-1,TRBV2,.,.,CASWDGDAGQAFF,TGTGCCAGCTGGGACGGGGATGCGGGACAAGCTTTCTTT
TRBJ2-5,TRBV4-1,TRBD1,.,CASSQESGQGQDQYF,TGCGCCAGCAGCCAAGAGTCGGGACAGGGGCAGGACCAGTACTTC
TRBJ1-5,TRBV6-5,TRBD1,.,CASSTGGNQPQHF,TGTGCCAGCAGTACAGGGGGCAATCAGCCCCAGCATTTT
TRBJ1-2,TRBV4-3,.,once,CASSHTTEPKNYGYTF,TGCGCCAGCAGCCATACCACAGAACCAAAGAACTATGGCTACACCTTC
TRBJ1-4,TRBV11-2,.,.,CASSLEPLRGVNEKLFF,TGTGCCAGCAGCTTAGAACCCCTCCGGGGGGTTAATGAAAAACTGTTTTTT
TRBJ2-7,TRBV4-1,.,medium-sized,CASSQGLVGEQYF,TGCGCCAGCAGCCAAGGGCTCGTGGGCGAGCAGTACTTC
TRBJ2-7,TRBV25-1,.,.,CASSSTYEQYF,TGTGCCAGCAGTTCGACCTACGAGCAGTACTTC
TRBJ2-7,TRBV5-1,TRBD1,.,CASTTGDRDDEQYF,TGCGCCAGCACTACGGGTGACAGGGACGACGAGCAGTACTTC
TRBJ1-2,TRBV19,.,.,CASSILGGYTF,TGTGCCAGTAGTATACTGGGGGGCTACACCTTC
TRBJ2-7,TRBV11-1,.,.,CASSSSYEQYF,TGTGCCAGCAGCAGCTCATACGAGCAGTACTTC
TRBJ2-5,TRBV21-1,.,.,CASSRREAETQYF,TGTGCCAGCAGCCGCAGGGAGGCAGAGACCCAGTACTTC
TRBJ1-5,TRBV30,TRBD1,once,CAWNSGTGDQPQHF,TGTGCCTGGAACTCCGGGACAGGGGATCAGCCCCAGCATTTT
TRBJ2-7,TRBV10-2,TRBD2,.,CASSGVAGNYEQYF,TGCGCCAGCAGTGGGGTAGCGGGGAACTACGAGCAGTACTTC
TRBJ2-7,TRBV19,.,.,CASSMGPNEQYF,TGTGCCAGTAGTATGGGGCCGAACGAGCAGTACTTC
TRBJ1-1,TRBV6-1,.,.,CASSERVGGNTEAFF,TGTGCCAGCAGTGAAAGGGTCGGGGGTAACACTGAAGCTTTCTTT
TRBJ2-7,TRBV7-9,.,.,CASSPQEATYEQYF,TGTGCCAGCAGTCCCCAAGAGGCCACCTACGAGCAGTACTTC
TRBJ1-6,TRBV11-2,TRBD1,.,CASSLEPTGGDYSPLHF,TGTGCCAGCAGCCTAGAGCCGACAGGGGGCGATTATTCACCCCTCCACTTT
TRBJ2-7,TRBV5-1,.,few,CASSLDRLQAGSYEQYF,TGCGCCAGCAGCTTGGATCGTTTGCAGGCTGGGTCCTACGAGCAGTACTTC
TRBJ1-5,TRBV19,TRBD1,.,CASSIWTGDQPQHF,TGTGCCAGTAGTATCTGGACAGGGGATCAGCCCCAGCATTTT
TRBJ2-7,TRBV19,.,.,CASSIPGRAYEQYF,TGTGCCAGTAGTATTCCGGGACGGGCCTACGAGCAGTACTTC
TRBJ2-3,TRBV7-2,TRBD2,.,CASSLNWLAEGTDTQYF,TGTGCCAGCAGCTTAAATTGGCTAGCGGAAGGGACAGATACGCAGTATTTT
TRBJ2-1,TRBV12-5,TRBD1,.,CASGGRDRGYNEQFF,TGTGCTAGTGGCGGTCGGGACAGGGGTTACAATGAGCAGTTCTTC
TRBJ2-3,TRBV7-2,TRBD2,once,CASSLIAGAPDTQYF,TGTGCCAGCAGCCTAATAGCGGGGGCACCGGATACGCAGTATTTT
TRBJ2-7,TRBV13,.,.,CASSLLKEGAREQYF,TGTGCCAGCAGTCTTCTAAAGGAGGGGGCTAGGGAGCAGTACTTC